These T cell receptor beta chains were read from a single sample in a study of CD8+CD57+ T cells in acquired aplastic anemia. TCRdb analysed the reads with MiXCR anew, one entry per CDR3 protein. Among around 150,000 distinct CDR3 sequences listed, around 48% were seen once. Material for sequencing was sorted CD4+, CD8+, or CD8+CD57+ T cells (not recorded which) from PBMCs. The receptors come from a human donor with aplastic anemia. Each CDR3 is given with its conserved first and last residue. The D gene is left open where the match is weak. Where a row states a size, it is once, few, many or the class of an expanded clone; other rows omit it.

v_gene	j_gene	len	d_gene	abundance	CDR3aa	CDR3nt
TRBV29-1	TRBJ1-1	17	TRBD1	NA	CSVEDTGGIGKSTEAFF	TGCAGCGTTGAAGATACAGGGGGCATAGGGAAGAGCACTGAAGCTTTCTTT
TRBV6-5	TRBJ1-2	12	NA	NA	CASSYGTYGYTF	TGTGCCAGCAGTTACGGGACGTATGGCTACACCTTC
TRBV5-1	TRBJ1-2	13	TRBD1	NA	CASSLEQGGGYTF	TGCGCCAGCAGCTTGGAGCAGGGGGGTGGCTACACCTTC
TRBV5-1	TRBJ1-5	14	NA	many	CASSLEGPHQPQHF	TGCGCCAGCAGCTTGGAGGGGCCCCATCAGCCCCAGCATTTT
TRBV7-2	TRBJ1-2	13	TRBD1	NA	CASSSAGTGAYTF	TGTGCCAGCAGCTCGGCCGGGACAGGGGCCTACACCTTC
TRBV7-2	TRBJ2-7	17	TRBD2	many	CASSPQGLTSGSYEQYF	TGTGCCAGCAGTCCCCAGGGACTGACTAGCGGCTCCTACGAGCAGTACTTC
TRBV15	TRBJ2-7	15	TRBD1	once	CATSKTQGPSYEQYF	TGTGCCACCAGCAAAACACAGGGGCCATCCTACGAGCAGTACTTC
TRBV7-2	TRBJ2-7	13	TRBD1	NA	CASSGQVSYEQYF	TGTGCCAGCAGCGGACAGGTCTCCTACGAGCAGTACTTC
TRBV7-2	TRBJ2-7	15	NA	once	CASSPWGRGSDEQYF	TGTGCCAGCAGCCCTTGGGGTCGGGGCTCCGACGAGCAGTACTTC
TRBV2	TRBJ1-6	14	NA	NA	CASSRKTGASPLHF	TGTGCCAGCAGCCGAAAGACGGGGGCTTCACCCCTCCACTTT
TRBV7-3	TRBJ1-1	14	TRBD1	NA	CASSLNRGSTEAFF	TGTGCCAGCAGCTTAAACAGGGGTAGCACTGAAGCTTTCTTT
TRBV18	TRBJ1-2	14	TRBD1	NA	CASTPGQGTYGYTF	TGTGCCAGCACACCGGGACAGGGGACCTATGGCTACACCTTC
TRBV5-1	TRBJ2-7	16	TRBD1	many	CASSPKTGGGSYEQYF	TGCGCCAGCAGCCCGAAGACAGGGGGGGGGTCTTACGAGCAGTACTTC
TRBV7-9	TRBJ1-4	14	NA	few	CASSIRGSNEKLFF	TGTGCCAGCAGCATACGTGGGTCCAATGAAAAACTGTTTTTT
TRBV12-3/TRBV12-4	TRBJ2-1	15	NA	many	CASSQPTGSYNEQFF	TGTGCCAGCAGTCAACCCACAGGCTCCTACAATGAGCAGTTCTTC
TRBV10-3	TRBJ2-3	11	NA	once	CAISAADTQYF	TGTGCCATCAGTGCAGCAGATACGCAGTATTTT
TRBV11-2	TRBJ2-1	15	TRBD2	many	CASSGMAGGRDEQFF	TGTGCCAGCAGCGGCATGGCGGGAGGGCGCGATGAGCAGTTCTTC
TRBV20-1	TRBJ2-7	12	NA	many	CSGALSSYEQYF	TGCAGTGGAGCCTTAAGCTCCTACGAGCAGTACTTC
TRBV6-1	TRBJ1-3	16	TRBD1	few	CASSRQGASSGNTIYF	TGTGCCAGCAGTCGACAGGGGGCCTCCTCTGGAAACACCATATATTTT
TRBV7-9	TRBJ2-7	13	NA	NA	CASGEWYSYEQYF	TGTGCCAGCGGCGAGTGGTACTCCTACGAGCAGTACTTC
TRBV12-3/TRBV12-4	TRBJ2-1	11	NA	many	CASSDVSEQFF	TGTGCCAGCAGTGACGTGAGTGAGCAGTTCTTC
TRBV7-9	TRBJ1-2	15	TRBD1	many	CASSLGRTGADGYTF	TGTGCCAGCAGCTTAGGGCGGACAGGGGCTGACGGCTACACCTTC
TRBV6-2/TRBV6-3	TRBJ1-3	16	NA	many	CASSYSPGTPGNTIYF	TGTGCCAGCAGTTACTCCCCCGGGACGCCTGGAAACACCATATATTTT
TRBV9	TRBJ2-2	11	NA	NA	CASSVSGELFF	TGTGCCAGCAGCGTTAGCGGGGAGCTGTTTTTT
TRBV24-1	TRBJ2-5	14	NA	few	CATSEIGGGETQYF	TGTGCCACCAGTGAGATTGGGGGTGGGGAGACCCAGTACTTC
TRBV7-2	TRBJ2-5	14	NA	NA	CASSPWTTRETQYF	TGTGCCAGCAGCCCCTGGACAACACGAGAGACCCAGTACTTC
TRBV19	TRBJ2-3	15	NA	many	CASTSSPLGTDTQYF	TGTGCCAGTACCTCCAGCCCGCTAGGGACAGATACGCAGTATTTT
TRBV6-1	TRBJ2-7	13	NA	many	CASTIGSSYEQYF	TGTGCCAGTACTATAGGAAGCTCCTACGAGCAGTACTTC
TRBV10-3	TRBJ2-5	14	NA	NA	CAISGWSGGETQYF	TGTGCCATCAGTGGTTGGAGCGGCGGTGAGACCCAGTACTTC
TRBV24-1	TRBJ1-5	18	NA	NA	CATSDSETGNLSNQPQHF	TGTGCCACCAGTGATTCAGAAACGGGGAATCTTAGCAATCAGCCCCAGCATTTT
TRBV10-3	TRBJ2-5	16	NA	many	CAISESPSSYQETQYF	TGTGCCATCAGTGAGTCGCCTAGCAGCTACCAAGAGACCCAGTACTTC
TRBV15	TRBJ1-2	12	NA	many	CATSRDAYGYTF	TGTGCCACCAGCCGGGACGCCTATGGCTACACCTTC
TRBV7-7	TRBJ2-1	17	TRBD2	many	CASSLVSTSGSTNEQFF	TGTGCTAGCAGCTTAGTTTCGACTAGCGGGAGTACCAATGAGCAGTTCTTC
TRBV28	TRBJ1-2	13	NA	few	CASRPPGVYGYTF	TGTGCCAGCAGGCCCCCGGGAGTCTATGGCTACACCTTC
TRBV19	TRBJ2-1	16	TRBD2	NA	CASSILGGRAGNEQFF	TGTGCCAGTAGTATTCTCGGCGGGAGGGCCGGCAATGAGCAGTTCTTC
TRBV20-1	TRBJ2-1	17	TRBD2	many	CSARSLAGGGSYNEQFF	TGCAGTGCTAGAAGTCTAGCGGGTGGGGGCTCCTACAATGAGCAGTTCTTC
TRBV10-3	TRBJ2-2	15	NA	NA	CAIKGRTDGTGELFF	TGTGCCATCAAGGGGCGAACGGATGGGACCGGGGAGCTGTTTTTT
TRBV4-3	TRBJ1-6	14	TRBD1	NA	CASSLGQEFSPLHF	TGCGCCAGCAGCCTTGGACAGGAATTTTCACCCCTCCACTTT
TRBV12-3/TRBV12-4	TRBJ1-6	17	NA	many	CASSWQISGTYNSPLHF	TGTGCCAGCAGCTGGCAAATATCGGGGACCTATAATTCACCCCTCCACTTT
TRBV29-1	TRBJ2-7	13	TRBD1	NA	CSVTGTGGYEQYF	TGCAGCGTCACCGGGACAGGGGGCTACGAGCAGTACTTC
TRBV19	TRBJ2-7	14	NA	once	CASSIRDGSYEQYF	TGTGCCAGTAGTATACGGGACGGTTCCTACGAGCAGTACTTC